Included here is one T cell receptor beta chain sequence, with context. In the same sample, other DNA sequences code for this CDR3. These data come from a study of blood T cell repertoires in COVID-19. The length of the CDR3 is 13 residues. Germline V CDR1 and CDR2: SGHRS, YFSETQ. V was trimmed by 2 bases and J by 4 bases, leaving 9 bases between them. Generated by immunoSEQ multiplex PCR, the TCRdb table keeps only in-frame clones and is missing some. This table has roughly 400,000 clones, about 92% appearing once. The rearrangement uses TRBV5-1 and TRBJ1-1; tentative D call: TRBD1 (5 bases). Source material: PBMCs or T cells enriched from blood (not recorded which). This sequence was found in a man between 18 and 35 years old who had recovered from COVID-19. The CDR3 region is CASSLTGGTEAFF. CDR3 nucleotide sequence: TGCGCCAGCAGCTTAACCGGGGGCACTGAAGCTTTCTTT. Based on the CDR3 plus reference TRBV5-1 and TRBJ1-1, the full variable domain is KAGVTQTPRYLIKTRGQQVTLSCSPISGHRSVSWYQQTPGQGLQFLFEYFSETQRNKGNFPGRFSGRQFSNSRSEMNVSTLELGDSALYLCASSLTGGTEAFFGQGTRLTVV.